The next 15 T cell receptor beta chains were all read from a single sample in a study of blood T cell repertoires in COVID-19. TCRdb's copy holds only in-frame clones and misses some; the assay was immunoSEQ multiplex PCR. The sample contains roughly 100,000 clones, over 65% of which appear only once. The material sequenced was peripheral blood. All receptors derive from a human donor in a cohort sampled during active COVID-19.

The chain combines TRBV4-1 with TRBJ1-2; weak D call: TRBD1 (5 bases). V gave up 6 bases and J gave up 5 bases, with 13 bases separating them. The CDR3 has 13 residues. Germline V gene sequence: CDR1 MGHRA, CDR2 YSYEKL. The CDR3 DNA sequence: TGCGCCAGCAGGGCGGGGACCATTTATGGCTACACCTTC. Its protein product is CASRAGTIYGYTF.

The chain recombines TRBV7-6 with TRBJ2-5; D may be TRBD1 (6 bases). Germline V gene data show CDR1 as SGHVS and CDR2 as FNYEAQ. Trimming cost V 3 bases and J 0 bases, with 14 bases left between them. This CDR3 spans 16 amino acids. DNA of the CDR3: TGTGCCAGCAGCTTCTACGGGACACTAAACCAAGAGACCCAGTACTTC. Its translation is CASSFYGTLNQETQYF.

V is TRBV3-1 (or the pseudogene TRBV3-2) and J is TRBJ2-2; D might be TRBD2 (6 bases). V was clipped by 1 base and J by 6 bases, with 6 bases between them. Looked up from germline, CDR1 is LGHDT and CDR2 is YNNKEL (reference sequence). This CDR3 region has 13 residues. In DNA form, the CDR3 reads TGTGCCAGCAGCCAAGGACTAGCCGGGGAGCTGTTTTTT. It yields the protein CASSQGLAGELFF.

The chain has TRBV7-9 and TRBJ1-2; D is possibly TRBD1 (6 bases). This CDR3 is 15 amino acids long. The V end lost 1 base, the J end lost 6 bases, and 15 bases lay between the germline ends. In germline, CDR1 is SEHNR, CDR2 FQNEAQ (reference sequence). CDR3 loop: CASSLGRGTRDGYTF. The CDR3 DNA reads TGTGCCAGCAGCTTAGGTAGGGGGACACGGGATGGCTACACCTTC.

CDR3 region: CASSYEPGLAGEQQFF. DNA for the CDR3: TGTGCCAGCAGTTACGAGCCGGGACTAGCGGGGGAACAGCAGTTCTTC. The V and J genes are TRBV6-5 and TRBJ2-1; 14 nucleotides line up with TRBD2. Germline V CDR1 and CDR2: MNHEY, SVGAGI. CDR3 length: 16 amino acids. V was clipped by 2 bases and J by 11 bases; unmatched bases: 8.

This clone has only a few counts. The gene calls are TRBV27 and TRBJ1-1; D is uncertain. V lost 3 bases and J 11 bases, leaving 13 bases between the germline ends. The germline V gene has CDR1 MNHEY and CDR2 SMNVEV (reference sequence). The CDR3 has 12 amino acids. CDR3 amino acids: CASSFHGGWAFF. The CDR3, as DNA: TGTGCCAGCAGTTTTCATGGAGGGTGGGCTTTCTTT.

The CDR3 bases are TGTGCCAGCAGTCCCCCGGGGGGGACAGGGAGCTATGGCTACACCTTC. It translates to CASSPPGGTGSYGYTF. This sequence joins TRBV7-2 and TRBJ1-2, with 9 bases matching TRBD1. The germline gives CDR1 SGHTA, CDR2 FQGNSA. Trimming removed 6 bases from V and 4 bases from J; junction bases left unmatched: 12. The CDR3 extends over 16 amino acids. Together with reference TRBV7-2 and TRBJ1-2, the CDR3 gives the full variable domain: GAGVSQSPSNKVTEKGKDVELRCDPISGHTALYWYRQSLGQGLEFLIYFQGNSAPDKSGLPSDRFSAERTGGSVSTLTIQRTQQEDSAVYLCASSPPGGTGSYGYTFGSGTRLTVV.

The table lists this clone with a count of one. This chain connects TRBV10-3 to TRBJ2-5, with 8 nucleotides matching TRBD2. Germline V gene sequence: CDR1 ENHRY, CDR2 SYGVKD. V shed 6 bases, J shed 2 bases, and the junction held 5 bases outside the gene matches. CDR3 length: 14 amino acids. CDR3 nucleotides: TGTGCCATCAGGGGGCCTAGCGGGCAAGAGACCCAGTACTTC. Translating gives CAIRGPSGQETQYF.

This chain uses TRBV9 with TRBJ2-3; 7 nucleotides agree with TRBD1. CDR3 length: 15 amino acids. Germline trimming cut 3 bases from V and 2 bases from J; bases unmatched to any gene: 6. Per the germline V gene, CDR1 is SGDLS and CDR2 is YYNGEE. The DNA of the CDR3 is TGTGCCAGCAGCGCCCAGGGGGTCCTCACAGATACGCAGTATTTT. Protein product: CASSAQGVLTDTQYF.

The chain has TRBV7-2 and TRBJ1-6; 7 bases line up with TRBD1. Germline CDR1 and CDR2: SGHTA and FQGNSA. The CDR3 length is 17 residues. V lost 4 bases and J lost 3; bases outside the gene matches: 9. The CDR3 reads CASSSPGQRFYNSPLHF. In DNA form, the CDR3 reads TGTGCCAGCAGCTCGCCGGGACAGAGGTTCTATAATTCACCCCTCCACTTT.

This chain links TRBV7-2 with TRBJ1-2; D ambiguous. Trimming cost V 1 base and J 4 bases, with 7 bases left between them. CDR1 and CDR2 from the germline V gene are SGHTA and FQGNSA. The CDR3 loop spans 13 amino acids. In DNA, the CDR3 is TGTGCCAGCAGCTTAGGCACAACCTATGGCTACACCTTC. Residues: CASSLGTTYGYTF.

In this sample, this clone turned up a few times. V and J are TRBV7-9 and TRBJ1-1, with TRBD1 identical over 11 bases. Losses at the gene ends were 3 bases for V and 5 bases for J; bases not matched to a gene: 2. Germline loops: CDR1 SEHNR, CDR2 FQNEAQ (reference sequence). The length of the CDR3 is 14 residues. CDR3 nucleotide sequence: TGTGCCAGCAGCTTCGGGACAGGGGGTACTGAAGCTTTCTTT. Protein product: CASSFGTGGTEAFF.

The chain has TRBV2 and TRBJ1-2, with D hard to call. Between the trimmed V and J ends, which lost 1 base and 2 bases, there was a span of 11 bases. The CDR3 extends over 15 amino acids. Germline V gives CDR1 SNHLY, CDR2 FYNNEI. CDR3 amino acids: CASSEVGTVNYGYTF. The CDR3 region has the DNA TGTGCCAGCAGTGAAGTTGGAACAGTGAACTATGGCTACACCTTC.

This clone was counted between two and nine times. The chain has TRBV11-3 and TRBJ2-1, with TRBD2 matching 9 bases. The V segment lost 5 bases and the J segment 4 bases; nucleotides outside the gene matches: 9. This CDR3 has 16 residues. Germline loops: CDR1 SGHNT, CDR2 YENEEA. The CDR3 is CASSREGGLAYNEQFF. In DNA, the CDR3 is TGTGCCAGCAGCCGGGAGGGGGGACTAGCTTACAATGAGCAGTTCTTC.

V is TRBV5-1 and J is TRBJ2-5, with a possible D match to TRBD1 (5 bases). V lost 0 bases, J lost 2 bases, and 8 bases lay in between. Germline V gene data show CDR1 as SGHRS and CDR2 as YFSETQ. The CDR3 has 14 amino acids. As DNA, the CDR3 is TGCGCCAGCAGCTTGGCCACAGGTCAAGAGACCCAGTACTTC. Translation gives CASSLATGQETQYF.